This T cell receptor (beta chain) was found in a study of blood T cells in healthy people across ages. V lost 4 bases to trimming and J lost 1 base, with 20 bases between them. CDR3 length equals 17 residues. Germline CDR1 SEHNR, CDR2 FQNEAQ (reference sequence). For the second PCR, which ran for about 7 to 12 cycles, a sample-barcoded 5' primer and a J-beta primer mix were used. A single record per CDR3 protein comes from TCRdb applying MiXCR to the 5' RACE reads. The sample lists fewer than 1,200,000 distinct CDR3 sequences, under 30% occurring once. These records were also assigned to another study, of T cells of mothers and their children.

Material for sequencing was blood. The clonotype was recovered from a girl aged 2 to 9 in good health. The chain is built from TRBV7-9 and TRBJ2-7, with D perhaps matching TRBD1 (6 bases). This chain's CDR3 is CASSSASGTRDSYEQYF. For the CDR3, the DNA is TGTGCCAGCAGCTCTGCGTCCGGGACACGAGATTCCTACGAGCAGTACTTC.